Listed here are 17 T cell receptor beta chains from one sample, sequenced in a study of cytomegalovirus exposure and HLA in healthy donors. The primer mix had 60 Vbeta and 13 Jbeta primers. The table came from immunoSEQ multiplex PCR; TCRdb's copy has only in-frame clones and leaves some out. Found here are around 180,000 clones, more than 65% of them singletons; the top ten hold around 5.9%. The sequenced sample was PBMCs. These receptors originate from a woman aged 25-40 years in good health and CMV-seropositive.

This chain uses TRBV19 with TRBJ1-1; D remains ambiguous. Germline V gene sequence: CDR1 LNHDA, CDR2 SQIVND (reference sequence). Trimming shortened V by 6 bases and J by 0 bases, and 11 bases separated the two germline ends. This CDR3 spans 14 amino acids. CDR3 in amino acids: CASRTTIMNTEAFF. CDR3 in DNA: TGTGCCAGTAGGACGACAATTATGAACACTGAAGCTTTCTTT.

The chain uses TRBV15 and TRBJ2-1; TRBD2 aligns across 11 bases. CDR3 size: 15 residues. V shed 7 bases and J 5 bases; nucleotides not matched to a gene: 7. The germline gives CDR1 LNHNV, CDR2 YYDKDF (reference sequence). The CDR3 region is CATTSTSGVNNEQFF. The CDR3 DNA reads as TGTGCCACCACTTCGACTAGCGGGGTTAACAATGAGCAGTTCTTC.

J is TRBJ2-6 and V is TRBV6-1; a possible D gene is TRBD1 (5 bases). The CDR3 spans 14 residues. Germline V lookup: CDR1 MNHNS, CDR2 SASEGT. The V end lost 6 bases, the J end lost 4 bases, and 10 bases lay between the germline ends. This CDR3 is CASRKGAGANVLTF. The DNA for the CDR3 is TGTGCCAGCAGGAAAGGGGCAGGGGCCAACGTCCTGACTTTC.

CDR3 amino acids: CASTGGGGVTGELFF. CDR3 bases: TGTGCCAGCACCGGTGGCGGGGGGGTCACCGGGGAGCTGTTTTTT. The chain links TRBV6-6 to TRBJ2-2, with TRBD2 matching 9 bases. The CDR3 runs 15 residues. Germline loops: CDR1 MNHNY, CDR2 SVGAGI (reference sequence). V gave up 7 bases and J gave up 4 bases; unmatched junction bases: 7.

This chain connects TRBV7-6 to TRBJ2-7; 11 positions match TRBD2. Germline V lookup: CDR1 SGHVS, CDR2 FNYEAQ. The J segment lost 1 base and the V segment lost 5 bases, leaving 10 bases of the junction unmatched. The CDR3 extends over 17 amino acids. The CDR3 bases are TGTGCCAGCAGCCCAAAAATAGCGGGGGGGCAGTCCTACGAGCAGTACTTC. It yields the protein CASSPKIAGGQSYEQYF. The whole variable domain, filled in from reference TRBV7-6 and TRBJ2-7, reads GAGVSQSPRYKVTKRGQDVALRCDPISGHVSLYWYRQALGQGPEFLTYFNYEAQQDKSGLPNDRFSAERPEGSISTLTIQRTEQRDSAMYRCASSPKIAGGQSYEQYFGPGTRLTVT.

The chain recombines TRBV20-1 with TRBJ2-4, with D hard to call. CDR3 length equals 10 residues. V was clipped by 3 bases and J by 8 bases, with 5 bases between them. The V gene's germline CDR1 is DFQATT and CDR2 SNEGSKA (reference sequence). Written as DNA, the CDR3 is TGCAGTGCTAGTGCGGACATTCAGTACTTC. Its protein product is CSASADIQYF.

The genes are TRBV7-9 and TRBJ1-1, with TRBD1 identical over 7 bases. The V segment lost 5 bases and the J segment 4 bases; nucleotides outside the gene matches: 10. The length of the CDR3 is 15 residues. Germline V lookup: CDR1 SEHNR, CDR2 FQNEAQ (reference sequence). The CDR3 sequence: CASSTPGQTGTEAFF. The CDR3 region has the DNA TGTGCCAGCAGCACTCCGGGACAGACGGGCACTGAAGCTTTCTTT.

This clone has only a few counts. This rearrangement joins TRBV6-5 to TRBJ2-7; 11 bases are a match to TRBD1. This CDR3 has 14 amino acids. The germline gives CDR1 MNHEY, CDR2 SVGAGI. After removal of 4 bases from V and 9 bases from J, the junction contained 8 bases not matched to a gene. CDR3 protein: CASSLGQGATGQYF. The CDR3 coding sequence is TGTGCCAGCAGTTTAGGACAGGGGGCAACGGGGCAGTACTTC.

This clone was observed a few times. The chain joins TRBV21-1 to TRBJ1-5; the table's D gene call, TRBD1, was not cross checked with the DNA. TRBV21-1 is a pseudogene. The CDR3 is 17 residues long. The CDR3 sequence: CASSKVPRTGGGQPQHF. For the CDR3, the DNA is TGTGCCAGCAGCAAAGTTCCCCGGACAGGGGGCGGTCAGCCCCAGCATTTT.

The V call is TRBV21-1, the J call TRBJ1-2. TRBV21-1 is described as a pseudogene. This CDR3 is 16 amino acids long. The CDR3 reads CASSAPGEPASDGYTF. The CDR3 DNA follows: TGTGCCAGCAGCGCCCCGGGTGAGCCCGCGTCGGATGGCTACACCTTC.

This chain connects TRBV7-9 to TRBJ1-2; D unresolved. The germline gives CDR1 SEHNR, CDR2 FQNEAQ (reference sequence). The CDR3 is 18 residues long. V was pared by 1 base and J by 3 bases, with 21 bases between. The CDR3 protein is CASSLGIGSESSDYGYTF. The CDR3 nucleotides read TGTGCCAGCAGCTTAGGAATTGGCAGCGAGAGTAGTGACTATGGCTACACCTTC.

This rearrangement joins TRBV6-5 to TRBJ1-1; D unresolved. The germline V gene encodes CDR1 MNHEY and CDR2 SVGAGI. The CDR3 spans 15 residues. The V end lost 1 base, the J end lost 4 bases, and 13 bases lay between the germline ends. The CDR3 DNA reads as TGTGCCAGCAGTTACTTCCTTTCGGGTACCACTGAAGCTTTCTTT. It encodes CASSYFLSGTTEAFF.

The V and J genes are TRBV7-2 and TRBJ2-7; maybe TRBD2 (6 bases). The CDR3 extends over 12 amino acids. Looked up from germline, CDR1 is SGHTA and CDR2 is FQGNSA. Trimming removed 5 bases at V and 6 bases at J, with 11 bases between. For the CDR3, the DNA is TGTGCCAGCAGCCGGGAGAGCCTCGAGCAGTACTTC. It translates to CASSRESLEQYF. The full variable domain, in which reference TRBV7-2 and TRBJ2-7 provide the parts outside the CDR3, is GAGVSQSPSNKVTEKGKDVELRCDPISGHTALYWYRQSLGQGLEFLIYFQGNSAPDKSGLPSDRFSAERTGGSVSTLTIQRTQQEDSAVYLCASSRESLEQYFGPGTRLTVT.

The J gene is TRBJ2-6, the V gene TRBV5-6; TRBD1 agrees at 7 bases. The CDR3 is 15 amino acids. After removal of 5 bases from V and 2 bases from J, the junction contained 4 bases not matched to a gene. CDR1 SGHDT and CDR2 YYEEEE come from the germline V gene. The CDR3 is CASRPTGAGANVLTF. The CDR3 bases are TGTGCCAGCAGACCCACAGGGGCTGGGGCCAACGTCCTGACTTTC.

This clone was counted between two and nine times. The gene calls are TRBV7-6 and TRBJ1-1; D gene unclear. V shed 1 base and J shed 5 bases, with 14 bases lying between them. Germline loops: CDR1 SGHVS, CDR2 FNYEAQ. CDR3 length: 15 amino acids. CDR3 residues: CASSLGGEGRTEAFF. CDR3 nucleotide sequence: TGTGCCAGCAGCTTAGGAGGAGAGGGAAGGACTGAAGCTTTCTTT.

This clone came up once. The gene calls are TRBV5-1 and TRBJ2-7, with TRBD1 matching over 7 bases. This CDR3 region has 15 residues. Trimming removed 4 bases from V and 2 bases from J; junction bases left unmatched: 9. The germline CDR1 and CDR2 sequences are SGHRS and YFSETQ. CDR3 DNA sequence: TGCGCCAGCAGCACCTGGACAGGTCACACCTACGAGCAGTACTTC. It translates to CASSTWTGHTYEQYF.

The chain links TRBV2 to TRBJ1-4, with TRBD1 as a possible D gene (6 bases). The CDR3 has 17 amino acids. Germline CDR1 and CDR2: SNHLY and FYNNEI. Trimming removed 1 base from V and 6 bases from J, with 18 bases in between. CDR3 sequence (DNA): TGTGCCAGCAGTGAAGAGGTGGCGGGGGCGATATATGAAAAACTGTTTTTT. It specifies CASSEEVAGAIYEKLFF.